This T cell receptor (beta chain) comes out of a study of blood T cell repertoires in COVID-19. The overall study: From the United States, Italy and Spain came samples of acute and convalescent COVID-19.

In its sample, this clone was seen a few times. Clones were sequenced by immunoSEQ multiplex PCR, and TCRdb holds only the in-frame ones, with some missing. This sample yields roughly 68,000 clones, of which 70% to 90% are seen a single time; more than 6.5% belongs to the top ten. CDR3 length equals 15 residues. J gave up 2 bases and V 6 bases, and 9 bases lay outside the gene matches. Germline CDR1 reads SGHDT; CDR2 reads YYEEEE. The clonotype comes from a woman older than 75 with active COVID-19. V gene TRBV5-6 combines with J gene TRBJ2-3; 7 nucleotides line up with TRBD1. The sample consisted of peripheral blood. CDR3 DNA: TGTGCCAGCACCTCAGACAGGGCACTCACAGATACGCAGTATTTT. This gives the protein CASTSDRALTDTQYF.